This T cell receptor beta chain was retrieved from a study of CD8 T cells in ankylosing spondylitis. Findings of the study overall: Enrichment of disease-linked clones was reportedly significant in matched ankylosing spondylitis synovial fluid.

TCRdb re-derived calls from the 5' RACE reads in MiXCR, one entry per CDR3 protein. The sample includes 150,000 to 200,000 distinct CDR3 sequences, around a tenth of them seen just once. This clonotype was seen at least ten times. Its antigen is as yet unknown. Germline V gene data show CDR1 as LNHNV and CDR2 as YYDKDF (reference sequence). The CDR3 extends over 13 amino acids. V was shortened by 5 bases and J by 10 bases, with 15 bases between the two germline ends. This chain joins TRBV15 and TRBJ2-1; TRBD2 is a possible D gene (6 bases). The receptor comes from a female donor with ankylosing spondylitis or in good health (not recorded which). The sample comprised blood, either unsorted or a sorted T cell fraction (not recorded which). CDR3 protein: CATSPPGSDEQFF. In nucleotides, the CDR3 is TGTGCCACCAGCCCACCCGGGAGCGACGAGCAGTTCTTC. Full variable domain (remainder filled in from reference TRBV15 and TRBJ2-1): DAMVIQNPRYQVTQFGKPVTLSCSQTLNHNVMYWYQQKSSQAPKLLFHYYDKDFNNEADTPDNFQSRRPNTSFCFLDIRSPGLGDTAMYLCATSPPGSDEQFFGPGTRLTVL.